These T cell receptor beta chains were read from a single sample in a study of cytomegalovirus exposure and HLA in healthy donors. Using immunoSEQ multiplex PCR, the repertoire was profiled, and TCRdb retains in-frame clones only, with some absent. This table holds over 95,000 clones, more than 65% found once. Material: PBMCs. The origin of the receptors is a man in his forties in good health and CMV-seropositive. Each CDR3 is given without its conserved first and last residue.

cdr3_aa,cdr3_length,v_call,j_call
AISSGSNQPQH,11,TRBV10-3,TRBJ1-5
ASSSQGGGYGYT,12,TRBV6-1,TRBJ1-2
ASSSFISQEGQY,12,TRBV7-9,TRBJ2-3
ASSSTGYEQY,10,TRBV7-2,TRBJ2-7
SAWTSGGSVRTDTQY,15,TRBV29-1,TRBJ2-3
ASSPESHRSMGYT,13,TRBV9,TRBJ1-2
ASSRLNPRGQDEQY,14,TRBV28,TRBJ2-7
ASSYDRGLSTDTQY,14,TRBV5-1,TRBJ2-3
ASSQGGTQY,9,TRBV5-1,TRBJ2-5
ASQNGQMNTEAF,12,TRBV7-2,TRBJ1-1
ASSLTVLAASTDTQY,15,TRBV7-8,TRBJ2-3
ASSPSLAANQPQH,13,TRBV18,TRBJ1-5
ASSRRVNTEAF,11,TRBV27,TRBJ1-1
ASSLALTSGANVLT,14,TRBV5-8,TRBJ2-6
ASSQAQGREQY,11,TRBV4-1,TRBJ2-7
ASGVRGSPLH,10,TRBV7-9,TRBJ1-6
ASRAPGGLTNEQF,13,TRBV19,TRBJ2-1
ASSFANRVREQY,12,TRBV5-5,TRBJ2-7
ASSPPNNRGEQF,12,TRBV9,TRBJ2-1
ASSLPGWRSPLH,12,TRBV11-2,TRBJ1-6
ASSLTMAGGHETQY,14,TRBV5-6,TRBJ2-5
ASSVEGLAGGTDTQY,15,TRBV9,TRBJ2-3
AIGTGVFYGYT,11,TRBV28,TRBJ1-2
AISPQVPGGSYEQY,14,TRBV10-3,TRBJ2-7
ASSPVVTSYGYT,12,TRBV19,TRBJ1-2
ASSITGTGNTIY,12,TRBV19,TRBJ1-3
ASSPPTGVAKNIQY,14,TRBV18,TRBJ2-4
ASSGGVKNSPLH,12,TRBV6-5,TRBJ1-6
ATRQGLGEAF,10,TRBV28,TRBJ1-1
ASSLEVTDQGYEQY,14,TRBV4-2,TRBJ2-7
ASSLGGETGELF,12,TRBV28,TRBJ2-2
ASRAGGSGANVLT,13,TRBV6-1,TRBJ2-6
ASSEDLQGPSPQIWGYT,17,TRBV6-1,TRBJ1-2
ASSRPRDRGPLAKNIQY,17,TRBV5-1,TRBJ2-4
ASSPAVQETQY,11,TRBV7-3,TRBJ2-5
ASTLDRGRRELF,12,TRBV6-5,TRBJ2-2
ASSAGTVTEAF,11,TRBV2,TRBJ1-1
ASSVGTGDEQF,11,TRBV19,TRBJ2-1
ASKMTGTYEQY,11,TRBV6-5,TRBJ2-7
ASSPQGHHEQF,11,TRBV7-2,TRBJ2-1
ASSSGPGRAEAF,12,TRBV7-2,TRBJ1-1
ASSSLGGLGYEKLF,14,TRBV7-6,TRBJ1-4
ASSLSGGLGEQY,12,TRBV7-3,TRBJ2-7
SSSLDSGPSGNTIY,14,TRBV7-9,TRBJ1-3
ASSLAVSSVGTNEKLF,16,TRBV5-1,TRBJ1-4